The source of this TCR beta chain is a study of T cell responses to AZD1222 COVID-19 vaccine. Using immunoSEQ multiplex PCR, the repertoire was profiled, and TCRdb retains in-frame clones only, with some absent. The sample includes approximately 110,000 clones, 92% seen only once; the top ten take around 8.2%. As concerns this clone: Its antigen is unknown. This same CDR3 is encoded by further DNA sequences in the sample.

General study points: Nearly half of spike-specific TCRs reportedly target variant regions that are unmutated in the B.1.351 and B.1.1.7 variants.

Trimming stripped 3 bases from V and 1 base from J, with 6 bases between. The CDR3 extends over 13 amino acids. The sequence derives from an adult who received the AZD1222 COVID-19 vaccine. The sequencing here drew on peripheral blood, taken 28 days after the second AZD1222 dose. The chain is built from TRBV12-3 or TRBV12-4 and TRBJ1-1; D unclear. CDR3 region: CASSFAGNTEAFF. The CDR3 DNA follows: TGTGCCAGCAGTTTCGCTGGGAACACTGAAGCTTTCTTT.